A selection of T cell receptor beta chains follows, all from one sample in a study of T cell responses to AZD1222 COVID-19 vaccine. The assay was immunoSEQ multiplex PCR, and TCRdb's table has in-frame clones only and misses some. The sample consists of about 120,000 clones, roughly 91% of them appearing once. The input for sequencing was peripheral blood, taken 28 days after the second AZD1222 dose. The source is an adult who received the AZD1222 COVID-19 vaccine. The CDR3 runs from the conserved cysteine through the conserved F or W. The order of the fields is CDR3 DNA, CDR3 protein, D gene, V gene, J gene, clone size. A D gene is named only where the DNA matches it firmly. Rows may omit the clone size; those that give it use once, few, many or a size class.

CDR3nt: TGTGCCAGCAGTTCGGCTGAACGTGAGCAGTTCTTC; CDR3aa: CASSSAEREQFF; d_gene: -; v_gene: TRBV6-5; j_gene: TRBJ2-1; abundance: -
CDR3nt: TGTGCCATCAGTGGTGGTCTAGCGGGGGACAATGAGCAGTTCTTC; CDR3aa: CAISGGLAGDNEQFF; d_gene: TRBD2; v_gene: TRBV10-3; j_gene: TRBJ2-1; abundance: -
CDR3nt: TGTGCCAGCAGTGAAACCCTAGACGGAGAAGGGAACACCATATATTTT; CDR3aa: CASSETLDGEGNTIYF; d_gene: -; v_gene: TRBV6-1; j_gene: TRBJ1-3; abundance: -
CDR3nt: TGTGCCAGCAGCTTTATCGCCAGGGGTGGACAGCCCCAGCATTTT; CDR3aa: CASSFIARGGQPQHF; d_gene: -; v_gene: TRBV5-5; j_gene: TRBJ1-5; abundance: -
CDR3nt: TGTGCCACCGCCTACCAGGGCCGGAGTGAAGCTTTCTTT; CDR3aa: CATAYQGRSEAFF; d_gene: -; v_gene: TRBV19; j_gene: TRBJ1-1; abundance: -
CDR3nt: TGTGCCAGCAGCGACCGAGCGGGGCGGGATGAGGGACATCTCTCTGGAAACACCATATATTTT; CDR3aa: CASSDRAGRDEGHLSGNTIYF; d_gene: -; v_gene: TRBV9; j_gene: TRBJ1-3; abundance: -
CDR3nt: TGTGCCATCAGTGAGTCCGGGACAGGGTTTTCCTCAGAAAAACTGTTTTTT; CDR3aa: CAISESGTGFSSEKLFF; d_gene: TRBD1; v_gene: TRBV10-3; j_gene: TRBJ1-4; abundance: -
CDR3nt: TGTGCCAGCAGCTTTAATCAGGGATTTGGCTACACCTTC; CDR3aa: CASSFNQGFGYTF; d_gene: -; v_gene: TRBV7-8; j_gene: TRBJ1-2; abundance: -
CDR3nt: TGTGCCAGCAGCCCCCTAGCGGGGGGGTGGCAAGAGACCCAGTACTTC; CDR3aa: CASSPLAGGWQETQYF; d_gene: TRBD2; v_gene: TRBV7-9; j_gene: TRBJ2-5; abundance: -
CDR3nt: TGTGCCAGCTCACCAGGACAGATAGAGACCCAGTACTTC; CDR3aa: CASSPGQIETQYF; d_gene: -; v_gene: TRBV18; j_gene: TRBJ2-5; abundance: -
CDR3nt: TGTGCCAGTAAGAGAACCCGGGACAGGGGGACGGACACTGAAGCTTTCTTT; CDR3aa: CASKRTRDRGTDTEAFF; d_gene: TRBD1; v_gene: TRBV19; j_gene: TRBJ1-1; abundance: few
CDR3nt: TGTGCCACTTCTCGCGGGGAGGGCCGGGAGCAGTTCTTC; CDR3aa: CATSRGEGREQFF; d_gene: TRBD2; v_gene: TRBV7-9; j_gene: TRBJ2-1; abundance: once
CDR3nt: TGTGCCAGCAGTTTGGACGCTGTCTATGGCTACACCTTC; CDR3aa: CASSLDAVYGYTF; d_gene: -; v_gene: TRBV12-3/TRBV12-4; j_gene: TRBJ1-2; abundance: few
CDR3nt: TGCGCCAGCAGCTCAGTCCTTGGGAGCGACACCATATATTTT; CDR3aa: CASSSVLGSDTIYF; d_gene: -; v_gene: TRBV5-1; j_gene: TRBJ1-3; abundance: few
CDR3nt: TGCGCCAGCAGTGAGTCAGGAACCGGGGAGCTGTTTTTT; CDR3aa: CASSESGTGELFF; d_gene: -; v_gene: TRBV10-1; j_gene: TRBJ2-2; abundance: -
CDR3nt: TGTGCCAGCAGCTTATCGGTAGCGGCCACCTACGAGCAGTACTTC; CDR3aa: CASSLSVAATYEQYF; d_gene: -; v_gene: TRBV7-2; j_gene: TRBJ2-7; abundance: once
CDR3nt: TGTGCCAGCAGCTTAGTAACGAGCGGGGCTTACAATGAGCAGTTCTTC; CDR3aa: CASSLVTSGAYNEQFF; d_gene: TRBD2; v_gene: TRBV7-9; j_gene: TRBJ2-1; abundance: -
CDR3nt: TGTGCCACCGGGACTGCCTTGTACGAGCAGTACTTC; CDR3aa: CATGTALYEQYF; d_gene: -; v_gene: TRBV18; j_gene: TRBJ2-7; abundance: -
CDR3nt: TGTGCCACCCGGGACAGGGGAACTGAAGCTTTCTTT; CDR3aa: CATRDRGTEAFF; d_gene: TRBD1; v_gene: TRBV13; j_gene: TRBJ1-1; abundance: -
CDR3nt: TGTGCCAGCAGCCCCAGCGGGGGGGCTTTCAATGAGCAGTTCTTC; CDR3aa: CASSPSGGAFNEQFF; d_gene: TRBD2; v_gene: TRBV7-6; j_gene: TRBJ2-1; abundance: few
CDR3nt: TGTGCCAGCAGCTTAACTAGCGGGGTGGGAGATACGCAGTATTTT; CDR3aa: CASSLTSGVGDTQYF; d_gene: TRBD2; v_gene: TRBV7-2; j_gene: TRBJ2-3; abundance: -
CDR3nt: TGTGCCAGAATCCCCAGGGGGGGCACAGATACGCAGTATTTT; CDR3aa: CARIPRGGTDTQYF; d_gene: -; v_gene: TRBV7-5; j_gene: TRBJ2-3; abundance: -
CDR3nt: TGTGCCAGCAGCTTAGAGCGGGGTACGCAGTATTTT; CDR3aa: CASSLERGTQYF; d_gene: TRBD2; v_gene: TRBV7-2; j_gene: TRBJ2-3; abundance: -
CDR3nt: TGTGCCAGCAGCTTTAGCGGGGGGGGTAAAAACATTCAGTACTTC; CDR3aa: CASSFSGGGKNIQYF; d_gene: TRBD2; v_gene: TRBV7-2; j_gene: TRBJ2-4; abundance: -
CDR3nt: TGTGCCAGCAGCCCCGGGAATGGTCGATATGGCTACACCTTC; CDR3aa: CASSPGNGRYGYTF; d_gene: -; v_gene: TRBV14; j_gene: TRBJ1-2; abundance: once
CDR3nt: TGCGCCAGCAGCGACTCCAGACTAGCGGGTCGGGAGACCCAGTACTTC; CDR3aa: CASSDSRLAGRETQYF; d_gene: TRBD2; v_gene: TRBV4-1; j_gene: TRBJ2-5; abundance: once
CDR3nt: TGTGCCAGTAGTGTGGGGGGAGGCAACGAAAAACTGTTTTTT; CDR3aa: CASSVGGGNEKLFF; d_gene: -; v_gene: TRBV19; j_gene: TRBJ1-4; abundance: -
CDR3nt: TGCAGCGTTGTTCTTGACAGGGGCCGATACCTCAATGGCTACACCTTC; CDR3aa: CSVVLDRGRYLNGYTF; d_gene: TRBD1; v_gene: TRBV29-1; j_gene: TRBJ1-2; abundance: -
CDR3nt: TGTGCCAGCAGTTACACAGGGGTCTCTGAAGCTTTCTTT; CDR3aa: CASSYTGVSEAFF; d_gene: TRBD1; v_gene: TRBV6-5; j_gene: TRBJ1-1; abundance: -
CDR3nt: TGTGCCAGCAGTGAAACCCTGGGAGGGAAGATAAATGGCTACACCTTC; CDR3aa: CASSETLGGKINGYTF; d_gene: -; v_gene: TRBV2; j_gene: TRBJ1-2; abundance: -
CDR3nt: TGTGCCAGCAGTGAAGGTACAGGCAGAGAGCAGTTCTTC; CDR3aa: CASSEGTGREQFF; d_gene: -; v_gene: TRBV2; j_gene: TRBJ2-1; abundance: -
CDR3nt: TGTGCCAGCAGCGGGCCTCTGGGGGAGCAGTTCTTC; CDR3aa: CASSGPLGEQFF; d_gene: -; v_gene: TRBV9; j_gene: TRBJ2-1; abundance: -
CDR3nt: TGCGCCAGCAGCTTCCGGACAGATGACACTGAAGCTTTCTTT; CDR3aa: CASSFRTDDTEAFF; d_gene: -; v_gene: TRBV5-1; j_gene: TRBJ1-1; abundance: -
CDR3nt: TGTGCCAGCAGTTACTCGAAACTCGAGCAGTACTTC; CDR3aa: CASSYSKLEQYF; d_gene: -; v_gene: TRBV6-6; j_gene: TRBJ2-7; abundance: -
CDR3nt: TGTGCCAGCAGCCCCTCCGTTAAGGCCCCTCGGGTTGAAAAACTGTTTTTT; CDR3aa: CASSPSVKAPRVEKLFF; d_gene: -; v_gene: TRBV3-1/TRBV3-2; j_gene: TRBJ1-4; abundance: -
CDR3nt: TGTGCCAGCAGCTTATCCGGGACAGAAGAGACCCAGTACTTC; CDR3aa: CASSLSGTEETQYF; d_gene: TRBD1; v_gene: TRBV11-2; j_gene: TRBJ2-5; abundance: -
CDR3nt: TGCGCCAGCAGGACGACAGGGGAGTTGAGCGAGCAGTACTTC; CDR3aa: CASRTTGELSEQYF; d_gene: TRBD1; v_gene: TRBV4-3; j_gene: TRBJ2-7; abundance: -
CDR3nt: TGTGCCAGCAGCCCCCAGTCTGCTGCTGAGCAGTTCTTC; CDR3aa: CASSPQSAAEQFF; d_gene: -; v_gene: TRBV3-1/TRBV3-2; j_gene: TRBJ2-1; abundance: -
CDR3nt: TGCGCCAGCAGCGTGGATTCGGGGGAGAATACGCAGTATTTT; CDR3aa: CASSVDSGENTQYF; d_gene: -; v_gene: TRBV5-1; j_gene: TRBJ2-3; abundance: -
CDR3nt: TGCGCCAGCAGCCAAGATCTTGACAGGGGGCTAGGAGAGACCCAGTACTTC; CDR3aa: CASSQDLDRGLGETQYF; d_gene: TRBD1; v_gene: TRBV4-3; j_gene: TRBJ2-5; abundance: -
CDR3nt: TGTGCCAGCAGTGAATACCGGGACAGGGCCACAGATACGCAGTATTTT; CDR3aa: CASSEYRDRATDTQYF; d_gene: TRBD1; v_gene: TRBV2; j_gene: TRBJ2-3; abundance: -
CDR3nt: TGTGCCAGCAGTGAGAGTTTCGACACTGAAGCTTTCTTT; CDR3aa: CASSESFDTEAFF; d_gene: -; v_gene: TRBV6-1; j_gene: TRBJ1-1; abundance: -
CDR3nt: TGCGCCAGCAGCCAAGGGAGGGTAACTAATGAAAAACTGTTTTTT; CDR3aa: CASSQGRVTNEKLFF; d_gene: -; v_gene: TRBV4-3; j_gene: TRBJ1-4; abundance: -
CDR3nt: TGTGCCAGTAGTATCCCCACCCTGGGGGACTATGGCTACACCTTC; CDR3aa: CASSIPTLGDYGYTF; d_gene: -; v_gene: TRBV19; j_gene: TRBJ1-2; abundance: once
CDR3nt: TGTGCCAGCAGCCCAATGACTAGCGGGAGAAGGTATGAGCAGTTCTTC; CDR3aa: CASSPMTSGRRYEQFF; d_gene: TRBD2; v_gene: TRBV3-1/TRBV3-2; j_gene: TRBJ2-1; abundance: once
CDR3nt: TGTGCCATCACTAGAGGAGCTGGAAACACCATATATTTT; CDR3aa: CAITRGAGNTIYF; d_gene: -; v_gene: TRBV10-3; j_gene: TRBJ1-3; abundance: -
CDR3nt: TGTGCCAGTAGTATAGGGGACAGCGTGGGCTCACCCCTCCACTTT; CDR3aa: CASSIGDSVGSPLHF; d_gene: TRBD1; v_gene: TRBV19; j_gene: TRBJ1-6; abundance: -
CDR3nt: TGCAGCGTCACGACAGGAGGGAACACTGAAGCTTTCTTT; CDR3aa: CSVTTGGNTEAFF; d_gene: -; v_gene: TRBV29-1; j_gene: TRBJ1-1; abundance: -
CDR3nt: TGTGCCAGTAGTACCCAAACAGGGGAAATAGAGACCCAGTACTTC; CDR3aa: CASSTQTGEIETQYF; d_gene: TRBD1; v_gene: TRBV19; j_gene: TRBJ2-5; abundance: -
CDR3nt: TGCGCCAGCAGACTCCGGGACAACTACGAGCAGTACTTC; CDR3aa: CASRLRDNYEQYF; d_gene: -; v_gene: TRBV5-1; j_gene: TRBJ2-7; abundance: -
CDR3nt: TGTGCCAGTAGTAAAGGGGCTAATTCAGCTTTCTTT; CDR3aa: CASSKGANSAFF; d_gene: -; v_gene: TRBV19; j_gene: TRBJ1-1; abundance: -